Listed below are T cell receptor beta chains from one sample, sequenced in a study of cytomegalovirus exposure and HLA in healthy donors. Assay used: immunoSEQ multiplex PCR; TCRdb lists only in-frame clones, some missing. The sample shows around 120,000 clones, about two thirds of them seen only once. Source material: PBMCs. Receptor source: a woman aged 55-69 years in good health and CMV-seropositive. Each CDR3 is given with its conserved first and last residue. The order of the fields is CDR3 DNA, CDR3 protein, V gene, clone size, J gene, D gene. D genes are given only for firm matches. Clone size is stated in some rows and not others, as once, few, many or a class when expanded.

TGTGCCAGCTCACCAACCCCGGGGGATGGAAACACCATATATTTT | CASSPTPGDGNTIYF | TRBV18 | NA | TRBJ1-3 | NA
TGTTCCAGCAGCTCGACAGGGGTGGAGGGCTACACCTTC | CSSSSTGVEGYTF | TRBV7-9 | few | TRBJ1-2 | TRBD1
TGTGCCAGCAGCTTATGGGAAAGGGGTGGAAACACCATATATTTT | CASSLWERGGNTIYF | TRBV11-2 | NA | TRBJ1-3 | NA
TGTGCCAGTAGTGGACTAGCGGGGTCTTCCTACGAGCAGTACTTC | CASSGLAGSSYEQYF | TRBV19 | NA | TRBJ2-7 | TRBD2
TGTGCCAGCTCCTACAGGGGGATCACTGAAGCTTTCTTT | CASSYRGITEAFF | TRBV5-4 | few | TRBJ1-1 | TRBD1
TGCGCCAGCAGCCTACCCCCCGGGACAGGGGAAAAACTGTTTTTT | CASSLPPGTGEKLFF | TRBV4-1 | NA | TRBJ1-4 | TRBD1
TGTGCCAGCAGTGAATGGCCAGGCGAAGGCTACACCTTC | CASSEWPGEGYTF | TRBV6-1 | NA | TRBJ1-2 | NA
TGTGCCAGCAGTGAAGCCGTGGCGACAGGAACTTTGAAGCAGTACTTC | CASSEAVATGTLKQYF | TRBV6-1 | NA | TRBJ2-7 | NA
TGTGCCAGTAGTATCGGGACTAGCGGTTCCGGGGAGCTGTTTTTT | CASSIGTSGSGELFF | TRBV19 | NA | TRBJ2-2 | TRBD2
TGTGCCAGCAGGGTACAACCGAACACTGAAGCTTTCTTT | CASRVQPNTEAFF | TRBV6-5 | NA | TRBJ1-1 | NA
TGTGCCAGCAGTGATACACGGACAGGTAACCCCCTCCACTTT | CASSDTRTGNPLHF | TRBV25-1 | NA | TRBJ1-6 | TRBD1
TGTGCCAGCAGTTGGGACAGTAGCAATCAGCCCCAGCATTTT | CASSWDSSNQPQHF | TRBV6-5 | NA | TRBJ1-5 | TRBD1
TGTGCCAGCAGTCCCCTCCTAGCGGGGGGGCCCGATGAGCAGTACTTC | CASSPLLAGGPDEQYF | TRBV27 | few | TRBJ2-7 | TRBD2
TGTGCCAGCAGCAGGCAGGCCACCGGGGAGCTGTTTTTT | CASSRQATGELFF | TRBV6-5 | once | TRBJ2-2 | NA
TGTGCCAGCAGCTTAGACCCGAGCCCCCGTTCACCCCTCCACTTT | CASSLDPSPRSPLHF | TRBV11-2 | NA | TRBJ1-6 | NA
TGTGCCAGTAGTACCACAGGGGCGAGAGAGACCCAGTACTTC | CASSTTGARETQYF | TRBV19 | NA | TRBJ2-5 | TRBD1